The present T cell receptor (beta chain) was sequenced within a study of CD8 T cells in ankylosing spondylitis. Study outcomes and limitations: Significant enrichment of disease-linked clones was reportedly seen in matched ankylosing spondylitis synovial fluid.

TCRdb itself ran the 5' RACE reads through MiXCR, one entry per CDR3 protein. The sample comprises more than 250,000 distinct CDR3 sequences, roughly 11% of which are singletons, and around 10% rests with the top ten. V was cut by 4 bases and J by 3 bases, with 5 bases left in between. Looked up from germline, CDR1 is SGHAT and CDR2 is FQNNGV. The CDR3 runs 12 residues. Notes on this clonotype: Its target is not known.

This sequence joins TRBV11-2 and TRBJ2-3; no reliable D call. This sequence was found in a female donor with ankylosing spondylitis or in good health (not recorded which). Sequenced input: blood, either unsorted or a sorted T cell fraction (not recorded which). The CDR3 region is CASSYATDTQYF. The CDR3 DNA follows: TGTGCCAGCAGCTACGCTACAGATACGCAGTATTTT.